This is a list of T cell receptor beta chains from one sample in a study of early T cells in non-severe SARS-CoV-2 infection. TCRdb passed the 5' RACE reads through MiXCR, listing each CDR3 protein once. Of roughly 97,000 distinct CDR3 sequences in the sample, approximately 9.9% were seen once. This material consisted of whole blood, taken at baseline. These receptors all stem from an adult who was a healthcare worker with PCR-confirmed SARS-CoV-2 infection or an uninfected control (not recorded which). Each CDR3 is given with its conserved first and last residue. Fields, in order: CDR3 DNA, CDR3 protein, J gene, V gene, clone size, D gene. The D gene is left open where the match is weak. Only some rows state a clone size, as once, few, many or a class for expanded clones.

TGCAGCGTCCTTCTTCCAGACCCAGGGGGCACAGATACGCAGTATTTT	CSVLLPDPGGTDTQYF	TRBJ2-3	TRBV29-1	many	.
TGTGCCAGTAGTATAGGGGTGGGACTAGCGCTTTACAATGAGCAGTTCTTC	CASSIGVGLALYNEQFF	TRBJ2-1	TRBV19	.	TRBD2
TGTGCCAGCAGTAGCGTAGGGCGGGTACTCCAAGAGACCCAGTACTTC	CASSSVGRVLQETQYF	TRBJ2-5	TRBV27	.	.
TGTGCCAGCAGCGTAGGGGAGACAGGATCACCCCTCCACTTT	CASSVGETGSPLHF	TRBJ1-6	TRBV9	.	.
TGTGCCAGCAGCCGTGGAGGCGGCGGTTACGAGCAGTACTTC	CASSRGGGGYEQYF	TRBJ2-7	TRBV5-6	.	.
TGTGCCAGCAGTAAGTCAGATACGCAGTATTTT	CASSKSDTQYF	TRBJ2-3	TRBV27	few	.
TGCAGCGTGCATAGAGGCTTGAACACTGAAGCTTTCTTT	CSVHRGLNTEAFF	TRBJ1-1	TRBV29-1	few	.
TGTGCCAGCACCCCTCAAGGTGGGCTGAACACTGAAGCTTTCTTT	CASTPQGGLNTEAFF	TRBJ1-1	TRBV12-3/TRBV12-4	many	.
TGTGCCAGCAGCCTATCGACAGAAATGAACACTGAAGCTTTCTTT	CASSLSTEMNTEAFF	TRBJ1-1	TRBV7-9	few	.
TGTGCCATCGGAGGTTCCTACGAGCAGTACTTC	CAIGGSYEQYF	TRBJ2-7	TRBV10-3	many	.
TGTGCCAGCAGATACGGACTAGCGGGAGTAGACGAGCAGTACTTC	CASRYGLAGVDEQYF	TRBJ2-7	TRBV2	.	TRBD2
TGCGCCAGCAGCCCGGGGGACAGGCCCCACGAGCAGTACTTC	CASSPGDRPHEQYF	TRBJ2-7	TRBV5-1	many	TRBD1
TGTGCCAGCAGCTACACAGCGTCGGAGACCCAGTACTTC	CASSYTASETQYF	TRBJ2-5	TRBV7-3	many	.
TGTGCCAGCAGTTGGGACCTAACAGATAGCAATCAGCCCCAGCATTTT	CASSWDLTDSNQPQHF	TRBJ1-5	TRBV12-3/TRBV12-4	.	.
TGTGCCAGCAGAGGGACAGGGTCTGAGGAGCAGTACTTC	CASRGTGSEEQYF	TRBJ2-7	TRBV2	.	TRBD1
TGTGCCAGCAGCCAAGAGGGGTACACCTACACCTTC	CASSQEGYTYTF	TRBJ1-2	TRBV3-1	many	.
TGCGCCAGCAGCCAAGGAAGGGCCTACGAGCAGTACTTC	CASSQGRAYEQYF	TRBJ2-7	TRBV4-3	few	.
TGTGCCAGCAGTCAGTTCTCTGGGGCCAACGTCCTGACTTTC	CASSQFSGANVLTF	TRBJ2-6	TRBV6-5	many	.
TGTGCCACCAGTGATCCCCTGAACACTGAAGCTTTCTTT	CATSDPLNTEAFF	TRBJ1-1	TRBV24-1	many	.
TGCAGTGCGAGTCGACAGGTTCCTAATGAGCAGTTCTTC	CSASRQVPNEQFF	TRBJ2-1	TRBV20-1	few	.
TGCAGTGCCTATAGTGGGACAGGGATGAACAATGAGCAGTTCTTC	CSAYSGTGMNNEQFF	TRBJ2-1	TRBV20-1	few	TRBD1
TGTGCCAGCAGCTCGACCCGGGACTTCCACTCCTACGAGCAGTACTTC	CASSSTRDFHSYEQYF	TRBJ2-7	TRBV11-2	.	.
TGCAGTGCTAGCGCAAGTTTCTCTGGAAACACCATATATTTT	CSASASFSGNTIYF	TRBJ1-3	TRBV20-1	few	.
TGCAGTGTAGATAGCGGGAGCAGAAGCTCCTACGAGCAGTACTTC	CSVDSGSRSSYEQYF	TRBJ2-7	TRBV20-1	few	TRBD2
TGTGCCAGCAGAGGGACAGCGAGCTCCTACGAGCAGTACTTC	CASRGTASSYEQYF	TRBJ2-7	TRBV2	many	TRBD1
TGCAGCGTTGGGACAGGCCTCAACAATGAGCAGTTCTTC	CSVGTGLNNEQFF	TRBJ2-1	TRBV29-1	many	TRBD1
TGTGCCAGCAGCCAAGAAGGGCGCGGGATCGATGAGCAGTTCTTC	CASSQEGRGIDEQFF	TRBJ2-1	TRBV4-2	many	.
TGCAGTGCTGAACTCGTACTAGCGGGGATAGCTAATACGCAGTATTTT	CSAELVLAGIANTQYF	TRBJ2-3	TRBV20-1	.	TRBD2
TGTAGCGCCCGGAGGGGAGCGGACACTGGAGCTTTCTTT	CSARRGADTGAFF	TRBJ1-1	TRBV29-1	.	.
TGTGCCACCAGCAGAGAAAGGTTGTCGGGACAGATAACAGATACGCAGTATTTT	CATSRERLSGQITDTQYF	TRBJ2-3	TRBV15	few	TRBD1
TGCGCCAGCAGCTTGACAGGTCTGACTGAAGCTTTCTTT	CASSLTGLTEAFF	TRBJ1-1	TRBV5-1	many	.
TGTGCCAGCATTCCCTGGGGGCAAGATACGCAGTATTTT	CASIPWGQDTQYF	TRBJ2-3	TRBV6-2/TRBV6-3	few	.
TGTGCCAGCAGTTCCGAGTTCTCCTACGAGCAGTACTTC	CASSSEFSYEQYF	TRBJ2-7	TRBV6-6	few	.
TGCAGTGCTAGAGATCCCACTAGCGGGGGCCCCTACGAGCAGTACTTC	CSARDPTSGGPYEQYF	TRBJ2-7	TRBV20-1	many	TRBD2
TGCAGTGCTGGCGGGAATGAGCAGTTCTTC	CSAGGNEQFF	TRBJ2-1	TRBV20-1	few	.
TGCAGTGCTAGAGATCCCCCGTTAAACCAAGAGACCCAGTACTTC	CSARDPPLNQETQYF	TRBJ2-5	TRBV20-1	.	.
TGCAGTGCTAATCCGACTCAGGGGCGGGGAAAACTGTTTTTT	CSANPTQGRGKLFF	TRBJ1-4	TRBV20-1	.	.
TGTGCCAGCAGCCCTACAGGGGCTCGGATTTACAATGAGCAGTTCTTC	CASSPTGARIYNEQFF	TRBJ2-1	TRBV5-5	.	TRBD1
TGTGCCAGCAGTTATCCCAAGGGACTAGACGTACCCGAGCAGTACTTC	CASSYPKGLDVPEQYF	TRBJ2-7	TRBV6-2/TRBV6-3	many	TRBD2
TGTGCCACCACCGGGACAGAACTCTACGAGCAGTACTTC	CATTGTELYEQYF	TRBJ2-7	TRBV7-8	few	TRBD1
TGTGCCAGCAGTGAAGTTTCCGAGCAGTACTTC	CASSEVSEQYF	TRBJ2-7	TRBV6-1	many	.
TGTGCCTGGACTCCATTGGGGGGGCAGTCGAACACCGGGGAGCTGTTTTTT	CAWTPLGGQSNTGELFF	TRBJ2-2	TRBV30	.	.
TGTGCCAGCAGCCGAAACCACAGGAGTTCACCCCTCCACTTT	CASSRNHRSSPLHF	TRBJ1-6	TRBV7-8	.	.
TGTGCCAGCAGCTTAGCACCCCTAGACCGTTCCTACGAGCAGTACTTC	CASSLAPLDRSYEQYF	TRBJ2-7	TRBV7-9	few	.
TGTGCCACCAGCAGAGGGGATGCAGGCAGCACAGATACGCAGTATTTT	CATSRGDAGSTDTQYF	TRBJ2-3	TRBV15	few	.
TGCGCCAGCAGCCCGAGGGGCGCGTCGGGGGCCAAAAACATTCAGTACTTC	CASSPRGASGAKNIQYF	TRBJ2-4	TRBV5-1	many	.
TGCAGTGATATCTCGTGGAGCACAGATACGCAGTATTTT	CSDISWSTDTQYF	TRBJ2-3	TRBV20-1	.	.
TGTGCCAGCAGCTTAGGGGGCCAGAACAATGAGCAGTTCTTC	CASSLGGQNNEQFF	TRBJ2-1	TRBV7-2	.	.
TGTGCCAGCAGCCTTGGGCTCGTTGGCGAGCAGTACTTC	CASSLGLVGEQYF	TRBJ2-7	TRBV11-3	.	.
TGCGCCAGCAGCTTGGAGCGTGCAGGCACTGAAGCTTTCTTT	CASSLERAGTEAFF	TRBJ1-1	TRBV5-1	many	.
TGTGCCAGCAGTTTGGCTGGGTCACAGAGGCGCCAGTACGAGCAGTACTTC	CASSLAGSQRRQYEQYF	TRBJ2-7	TRBV27	few	.
TGTGCCAGCAGTGAGGGGGAGTATCAGCCCCAGCATTTT	CASSEGEYQPQHF	TRBJ1-5	TRBV2	.	.
TGTGCCATCAGCGGGACGAGTTCCTACACTGAAGCTTTCTTT	CAISGTSSYTEAFF	TRBJ1-1	TRBV10-3	many	.
TGTGCCAGCAGCCCGGACAGGGGGCGTTCACCCCTCCACTTT	CASSPDRGRSPLHF	TRBJ1-6	TRBV6-5	once	TRBD1
TGTGCCAGCAGCCAGATCAGGAACACTGAAGCTTTCTTT	CASSQIRNTEAFF	TRBJ1-1	TRBV7-2	.	.
TGTGCCATCAGTGAAATAGGAGATACGCAGTATTTT	CAISEIGDTQYF	TRBJ2-3	TRBV10-3	.	.
TGTGCCAGCAGTTACTCGGGACAGAACACCGGGGAGCTGTTTTTT	CASSYSGQNTGELFF	TRBJ2-2	TRBV6-6	many	.
TGCAGCCTTAGCCTAGCGGGAGGTTACAATGAGCAGTTCTTC	CSLSLAGGYNEQFF	TRBJ2-1	TRBV29-1	few	TRBD2
TGTGCCAGCAGCTTGAGAACAGAACTTAACACAGATACGCAGTATTTT	CASSLRTELNTDTQYF	TRBJ2-3	TRBV5-6	.	.
TGCAGTGCTAGAAGGGGTAGCTCTGGAAACACCATATATTTT	CSARRGSSGNTIYF	TRBJ1-3	TRBV20-1	few	.